This TCR beta chain was sequenced in a study of CD8 T cells in ankylosing spondylitis (dated by TCRdb to the late 2010s). Turning to the overall study: T cell receptor beta repertoires were profiled in healthy donors and ankylosing spondylitis patients so that disease-linked TCR variants could be found. In total, the full study cohort was made up of about 99 healthy donors and more than 20 ankylosing spondylitis patients. Samples of peripheral blood were taken, and for ankylosing spondylitis patients, synovial fluid was collected as well. What the authors observed across the whole study: The disease-linked clones were reported as significantly enriched in matched synovial fluid samples from ankylosing spondylitis patients. Some of the motif variants had been reported before in the synovial fluid and blood of reactive arthritis patients, a finding that suggests common disease-initiation mechanisms. Blood from ankylosing spondylitis patients appeared to be characterized by a TCR beta motif composed of about eight highly homologous amino acid variants. A CD8+ phenotype was shown by the disease-linked clones, which were found at relatively low frequencies in peripheral blood.

For sequencing, an Illumina HiSeq 2500 was employed. Quantitative 5'-RACE with molecular barcodes was the method used to prepare the TCR beta libraries. The original methods were these. A new computational method based on a probabilistic model of VDJ rearrangement was used to identify disease-linked TCR variants. The raw public reads went through TCRdb reprocessing: fastp at Q25, MiXCR clone calling, in-frame beta chains kept. Records with the same CDR3 protein are collapsed into one entry carrying the most frequent genes and DNA. The V and J calls were not made by the authors but by TCRdb's processing. The sample table lists about 130,000 distinct CDR3 sequences, around 15% of them with a count of one. In total, the top ten clones hold roughly 3% of the sample. In the case of this clonotype: The antigen it binds to is not known. Within one base of it there is no much larger clone, and no base qualities were kept.

The CDR3 spans 13 residues, from the cysteine through the phenylalanine. Only the CDR3 portion is preserved as DNA: 39 bases, with reading frame beginning at the first base. V gives up 6 bases and J gives up 7 bases, and the segment between their germline ends measures 13 bases. The rearrangement combines TRBV12-3 or TRBV12-4 with TRBJ2-1; TRBD1 is possibly the D segment (6 matching bases). This sequence was found in a female donor with ankylosing spondylitis or in good health (not recorded which). The material sequenced was blood, either unsorted or a sorted T cell fraction (not recorded which). The CDR3 corresponds to CASSGQRPNEQFF. The nucleotide sequence is given as TGTGCCAGCAGCGGACAGAGACCAAATGAGCAGTTCTTC.